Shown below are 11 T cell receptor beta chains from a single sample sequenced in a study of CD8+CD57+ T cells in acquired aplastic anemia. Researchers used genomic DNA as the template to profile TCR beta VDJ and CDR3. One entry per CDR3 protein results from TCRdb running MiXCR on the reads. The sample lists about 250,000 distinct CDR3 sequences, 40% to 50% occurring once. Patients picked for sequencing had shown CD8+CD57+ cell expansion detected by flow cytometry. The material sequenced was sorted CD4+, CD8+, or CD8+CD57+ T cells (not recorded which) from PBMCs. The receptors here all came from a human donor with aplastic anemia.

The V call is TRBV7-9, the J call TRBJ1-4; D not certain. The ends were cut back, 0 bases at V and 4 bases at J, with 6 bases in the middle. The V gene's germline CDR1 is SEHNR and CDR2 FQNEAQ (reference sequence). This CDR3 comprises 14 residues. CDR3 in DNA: TGTGCCAGCAGCTTAGCGGGGAATAATGAAAAACTGTTTTTT. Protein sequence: CASSLAGNNEKLFF.

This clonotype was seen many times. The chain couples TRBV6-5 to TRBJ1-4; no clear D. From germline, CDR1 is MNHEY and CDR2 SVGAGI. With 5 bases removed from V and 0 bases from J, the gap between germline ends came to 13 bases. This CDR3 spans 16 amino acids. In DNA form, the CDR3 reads TGTGCCAGCAGTCCCACCGCAGCTGCAACTAATGAAAAACTGTTTTTT. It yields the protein CASSPTAAATNEKLFF.

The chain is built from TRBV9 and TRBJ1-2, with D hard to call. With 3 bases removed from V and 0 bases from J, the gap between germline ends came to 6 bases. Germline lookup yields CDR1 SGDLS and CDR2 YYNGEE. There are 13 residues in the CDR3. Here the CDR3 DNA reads TGTGCCAGCAGCGGCCAGACTAACTATGGCTACACCTTC. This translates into CASSGQTNYGYTF.

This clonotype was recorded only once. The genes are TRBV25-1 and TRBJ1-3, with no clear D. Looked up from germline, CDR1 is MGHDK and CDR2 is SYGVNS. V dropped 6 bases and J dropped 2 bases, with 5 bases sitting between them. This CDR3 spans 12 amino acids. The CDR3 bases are TGTGCCAGCAGCCCGGCTGGAAACACCATATATTTT. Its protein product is CASSPAGNTIYF.

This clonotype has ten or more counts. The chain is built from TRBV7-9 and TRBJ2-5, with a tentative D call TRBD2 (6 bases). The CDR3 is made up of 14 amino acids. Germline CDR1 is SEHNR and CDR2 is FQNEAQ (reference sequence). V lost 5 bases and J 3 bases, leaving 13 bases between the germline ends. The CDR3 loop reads CASSHGAGKETQYF. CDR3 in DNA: TGTGCCAGCAGCCATGGGGCGGGAAAAGAGACCCAGTACTTC. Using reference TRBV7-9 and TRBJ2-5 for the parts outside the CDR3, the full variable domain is DTGVSQNPRHKITKRGQNVTFRCDPISEHNRLYWYRQTLGQGPEFLTYFQNEAQLEKSRLLSDRFSAERPKGSFSTLEIQRTEQGDSAMYLCASSHGAGKETQYFGPGTRLLVL.

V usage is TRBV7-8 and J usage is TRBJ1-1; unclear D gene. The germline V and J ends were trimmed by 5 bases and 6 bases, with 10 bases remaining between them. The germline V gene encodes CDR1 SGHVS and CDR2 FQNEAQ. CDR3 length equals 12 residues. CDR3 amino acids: CASSQAGPEAFF. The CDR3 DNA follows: TGTGCCAGCAGCCAAGCAGGACCTGAAGCTTTCTTT.

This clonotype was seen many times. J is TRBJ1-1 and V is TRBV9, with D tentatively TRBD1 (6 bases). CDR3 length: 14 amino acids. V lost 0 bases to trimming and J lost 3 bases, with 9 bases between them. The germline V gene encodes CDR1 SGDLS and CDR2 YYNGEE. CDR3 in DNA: TGTGCCAGCAGCGTAGTCAGGGGCGACACTGAAGCTTTCTTT. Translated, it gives CASSVVRGDTEAFF.

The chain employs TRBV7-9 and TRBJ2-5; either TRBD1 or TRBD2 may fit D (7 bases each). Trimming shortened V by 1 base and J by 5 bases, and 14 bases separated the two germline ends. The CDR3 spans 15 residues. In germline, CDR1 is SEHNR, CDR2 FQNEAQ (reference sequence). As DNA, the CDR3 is TGTGCCAGCAGCTTAGAGGGAGGGGGCGCGGAGACCCAGTACTTC. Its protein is CASSLEGGGAETQYF.

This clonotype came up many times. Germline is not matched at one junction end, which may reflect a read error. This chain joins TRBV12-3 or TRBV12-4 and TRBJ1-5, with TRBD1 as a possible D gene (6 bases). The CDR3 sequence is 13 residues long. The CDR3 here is CASRLGGNQPQHF. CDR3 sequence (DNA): TGTGCCAGCAGATTAGGGGGTAATCAGCCCCAGCATTTT.

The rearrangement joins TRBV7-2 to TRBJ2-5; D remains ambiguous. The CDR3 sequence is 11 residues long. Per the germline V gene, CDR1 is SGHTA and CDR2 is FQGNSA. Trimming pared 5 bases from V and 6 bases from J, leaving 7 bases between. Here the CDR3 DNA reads TGTGCCAGCAGCCCTTCCAAGACCCAGTACTTC. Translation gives CASSPSKTQYF. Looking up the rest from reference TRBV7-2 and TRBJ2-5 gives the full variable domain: GAGVSQSPSNKVTEKGKDVELRCDPISGHTALYWYRQSLGQGLEFLIYFQGNSAPDKSGLPSDRFSAERTGGSVSTLTIQRTQQEDSAVYLCASSPSKTQYFGPGTRLLVL.

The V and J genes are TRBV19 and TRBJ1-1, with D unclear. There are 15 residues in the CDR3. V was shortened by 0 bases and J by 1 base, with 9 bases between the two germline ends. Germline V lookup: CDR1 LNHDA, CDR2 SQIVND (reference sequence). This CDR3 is CASSIDPHGNTEAFF. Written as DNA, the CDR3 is TGTGCCAGTAGTATAGACCCCCATGGGAACACTGAAGCTTTCTTT.